A selection of T cell receptor beta chains follows, all from one sample in a study of blood T cell repertoires in COVID-19. Profiling relied on immunoSEQ multiplex PCR, and the TCRdb table lists in-frame clones only, not all of them. The repertoire has about 60,000 clones, roughly 84% of them found once; the top ten carry less than 6%. The specimen was peripheral blood. The receptors come from a woman aged 70-85 years with acute or convalescent COVID-19. The CDR3 runs from the conserved cysteine through the conserved F or W. A D gene is named only where the DNA matches it firmly. The size field is filled for only some rows; it gives once, few, many or a size class.

j_call: TRBJ1-4
v_call: TRBV19
clone_size: .
d_call: .
cdr3_nt: TGTGCCAGTAGTCTGTTACGGGTCCAAGATAGACTGTTTTTT
cdr3_aa: CASSLLRVQDRLFF

j_call: TRBJ1-3
v_call: TRBV12-3/TRBV12-4
clone_size: .
d_call: .
cdr3_nt: TGTGCCAGCAGCTTCGAGGGAAACACCATATATTTT
cdr3_aa: CASSFEGNTIYF

j_call: TRBJ2-1
v_call: TRBV7-2
clone_size: .
d_call: .
cdr3_nt: TGTGCCAGCAGTCCTCTTAGGCCCGGGTTCTCCTACAATGAGCAGTTCTTC
cdr3_aa: CASSPLRPGFSYNEQFF

j_call: TRBJ2-2
v_call: TRBV5-8
clone_size: .
d_call: TRBD2
cdr3_nt: TGTGCCAGCAGCTTGAGCCTAGCGGGGTTCACCGGGGAGCTGTTTTTT
cdr3_aa: CASSLSLAGFTGELFF

j_call: TRBJ1-2
v_call: TRBV28
clone_size: .
d_call: .
cdr3_nt: TGTGCCAGCACCGGGGGACCTCTAAACTATGGCTACACCTTC
cdr3_aa: CASTGGPLNYGYTF

j_call: TRBJ1-2
v_call: TRBV9
clone_size: .
d_call: .
cdr3_nt: TGTGCCAGCAGCCCAGGACCTCCAACAGGGTATGGCTACACCTTC
cdr3_aa: CASSPGPPTGYGYTF

j_call: TRBJ1-1
v_call: TRBV28
clone_size: .
d_call: .
cdr3_nt: TGTGCCAGCAGGAGAGGGATAACTGAAGCTTTCTTT
cdr3_aa: CASRRGITEAFF

j_call: TRBJ2-3
v_call: TRBV10-3
clone_size: .
d_call: TRBD2
cdr3_nt: TGTGCCTCAAAGGGACTAGCGGGGGGTAGCACAGATACGCAGTATTTT
cdr3_aa: CASKGLAGGSTDTQYF

j_call: TRBJ1-4
v_call: TRBV4-3
clone_size: few
d_call: TRBD1
cdr3_nt: TGCGCCAGCAGCCAAGAGGCGTTGACAGGGCGAAAACTGTTTTTT
cdr3_aa: CASSQEALTGRKLFF

j_call: TRBJ2-7
v_call: TRBV5-5
clone_size: .
d_call: .
cdr3_nt: TGTGCCAGCAGCTTGGCGGAGCTCCAGCAGTACTTC
cdr3_aa: CASSLAELQQYF

j_call: TRBJ2-3
v_call: TRBV30
clone_size: .
d_call: TRBD1
cdr3_nt: TGTGCCTGGAGTCAAAACCTAGGGACAGGGTGGTTAGATACGCAGTATTTT
cdr3_aa: CAWSQNLGTGWLDTQYF

j_call: TRBJ2-4
v_call: TRBV6-1
clone_size: .
d_call: TRBD2
cdr3_nt: TGTGCCAGCAGTGAACTCGTGGGAGGGGCATCCATTCAGTACTTC
cdr3_aa: CASSELVGGASIQYF

j_call: TRBJ2-7
v_call: TRBV2
clone_size: .
d_call: .
cdr3_nt: TGTGCCAGCAGGGCCCGGGGGGCCTCGTACGAGCAGTACTTC
cdr3_aa: CASRARGASYEQYF

j_call: TRBJ2-3
v_call: TRBV4-2
clone_size: .
d_call: TRBD2
cdr3_nt: TGTGCCAGCAGCCAAGTGGGGCGAGGTAGCGGGGGGGCCACAGATACGCAGTATTTT
cdr3_aa: CASSQVGRGSGGATDTQYF

j_call: TRBJ1-3
v_call: TRBV29-1
clone_size: .
d_call: .
cdr3_nt: TGCAGCGTCACTCGGGGGGGGCATGGAGGAAACACCATATATTTT
cdr3_aa: CSVTRGGHGGNTIYF

j_call: TRBJ2-7
v_call: TRBV4-2
clone_size: many
d_call: .
cdr3_nt: TGTGCCAGCAGCCAAGAGCCGGGGGTGAAGAACGAGCAGTACTTC
cdr3_aa: CASSQEPGVKNEQYF

j_call: TRBJ2-3
v_call: TRBV15
clone_size: .
d_call: TRBD2
cdr3_nt: TGTGCCACCAGCAGAGTTAGCGGGGCAACAGATACGCAGTATTTT
cdr3_aa: CATSRVSGATDTQYF

j_call: TRBJ2-1
v_call: TRBV5-1
clone_size: .
d_call: TRBD2
cdr3_nt: TGCGCCAGCAGCTTCACCCCGACTAGCGGGGTCGGAAATGAGCAGTTCTTC
cdr3_aa: CASSFTPTSGVGNEQFF

j_call: TRBJ2-3
v_call: TRBV5-6
clone_size: once
d_call: .
cdr3_nt: TGTGCCAGCAGCCACGCAGCGGTAAGCACAGATACGCAGTATTTT
cdr3_aa: CASSHAAVSTDTQYF

j_call: TRBJ2-3
v_call: TRBV11-2
clone_size: .
d_call: .
cdr3_nt: TGTGCCAGCAGCTTAGGAGGGCTGACCGACACAGATACGCAGTATTTT
cdr3_aa: CASSLGGLTDTDTQYF

j_call: TRBJ1-4
v_call: TRBV7-2
clone_size: few
d_call: TRBD1
cdr3_nt: TGTGCCAGCAGCTCTGACAGGGTAGCTAATGAAAAACTGTTTTTT
cdr3_aa: CASSSDRVANEKLFF

j_call: TRBJ1-3
v_call: TRBV30
clone_size: .
d_call: .
cdr3_nt: TGTGCCTGGAGGGTTCACTTTGGAAACACCATATATTTT
cdr3_aa: CAWRVHFGNTIYF

j_call: TRBJ2-1
v_call: TRBV12-5
clone_size: .
d_call: .
cdr3_nt: TGTGCTAGTGGTTCCAAGACAGGCTCGTATGGGGGTGAGCAGTTCTTC
cdr3_aa: CASGSKTGSYGGEQFF

j_call: TRBJ2-2
v_call: TRBV6-5
clone_size: .
d_call: TRBD2
cdr3_nt: TGTGCCAGCAGTTCAGGACTAGCGACAACCGGGGAGCTGTTTTTT
cdr3_aa: CASSSGLATTGELFF

j_call: TRBJ2-3
v_call: TRBV6-1
clone_size: once
d_call: TRBD2
cdr3_nt: TGTGCCAGCAGTGAAGCGGTGGGAGCGGGGGGCCTTGACACGCAGTATTTT
cdr3_aa: CASSEAVGAGGLDTQYF

j_call: TRBJ2-2
v_call: TRBV9
clone_size: .
d_call: TRBD1
cdr3_nt: TGTGCCAGCAGCGACCGGGACAGGAGGTTGCTGTTTTTT
cdr3_aa: CASSDRDRRLLFF

j_call: TRBJ1-1
v_call: TRBV4-1
clone_size: .
d_call: TRBD1
cdr3_nt: TGCGCCAGCAGCCAAGTAAGACAGGGGGCAAAAGGGACTGAAGCTTTCTTT
cdr3_aa: CASSQVRQGAKGTEAFF

j_call: TRBJ2-3
v_call: TRBV2
clone_size: once
d_call: TRBD2
cdr3_nt: TGTGCCAGGGGGCTAGCGGGGCGTGAAGATACGCAGTATTTT
cdr3_aa: CARGLAGREDTQYF

j_call: TRBJ2-3
v_call: TRBV9
clone_size: .
d_call: TRBD2
cdr3_nt: TGTGCCAGCAGCCCCTGGGTAGCGGGGGGGAAAGATACGCAGTATTTT
cdr3_aa: CASSPWVAGGKDTQYF

j_call: TRBJ1-4
v_call: TRBV29-1
clone_size: .
d_call: .
cdr3_nt: TGCAGCGTTGAAGACGGGTCCCGTAATGAAAAACTGTTTTTT
cdr3_aa: CSVEDGSRNEKLFF

j_call: TRBJ2-3
v_call: TRBV4-3
clone_size: .
d_call: TRBD1
cdr3_nt: TGCGCCAGCAGCCCAGGGACAGGTGCAGATACGCAGTATTTT
cdr3_aa: CASSPGTGADTQYF

j_call: TRBJ2-1
v_call: TRBV6-2/TRBV6-3
clone_size: .
d_call: TRBD2
cdr3_nt: TGTGCCAGCAGTTACTCGACTAGCGGGGACAATGAGCAGTTCTTC
cdr3_aa: CASSYSTSGDNEQFF

j_call: TRBJ2-1
v_call: TRBV7-3
clone_size: .
d_call: .
cdr3_nt: TGTGCCAGCAGCTTAATTCGGGACAATGAGCAGTTCTTC
cdr3_aa: CASSLIRDNEQFF

j_call: TRBJ2-2
v_call: TRBV5-4
clone_size: .
d_call: TRBD1
cdr3_nt: TGTGCCAGCAGCTTCGGACAGGCCACCGGGGAGCTGTTTTTT
cdr3_aa: CASSFGQATGELFF

j_call: TRBJ2-2
v_call: TRBV2
clone_size: .
d_call: TRBD2
cdr3_nt: TGTGCCAGCAGAGCGGGGGGGCTCACCGGGGAGCTGTTTTTT
cdr3_aa: CASRAGGLTGELFF

j_call: TRBJ1-5
v_call: TRBV10-2
clone_size: few
d_call: .
cdr3_nt: TGCGCCAGCAGTGACAGGGATACCCAGCCCCAGCATTTT
cdr3_aa: CASSDRDTQPQHF

j_call: TRBJ1-1
v_call: TRBV15
clone_size: .
d_call: TRBD1
cdr3_nt: TGTGCCACCAGCAGCTCAACAGGGGTCAACACTGAAGCTTTCTTT
cdr3_aa: CATSSSTGVNTEAFF

j_call: TRBJ1-4
v_call: TRBV3-1/TRBV3-2
clone_size: .
d_call: .
cdr3_nt: TGTGCCAGCAGCCATAACAGCACTAATGAAAAACTGTTTTTT
cdr3_aa: CASSHNSTNEKLFF

j_call: TRBJ2-7
v_call: TRBV7-9
clone_size: .
d_call: TRBD1
cdr3_nt: TGTGCCAGCAGCCGAGTAACAACGACAGGGGGCTACGAGCAGTACTTC
cdr3_aa: CASSRVTTTGGYEQYF

j_call: TRBJ2-2
v_call: TRBV7-3
clone_size: few
d_call: TRBD1
cdr3_nt: TGTGCCAGCAGCTGGACAGGGGATTCCGGGGAGCTGTTTTTT
cdr3_aa: CASSWTGDSGELFF

j_call: TRBJ1-1
v_call: TRBV9
clone_size: .
d_call: TRBD1
cdr3_nt: TGTGCCAGCAGCCCGACGACAGGGGAAAGGACTGAAGCTTTCTTT
cdr3_aa: CASSPTTGERTEAFF

j_call: TRBJ2-4
v_call: TRBV28
clone_size: once
d_call: TRBD2
cdr3_nt: TGTGCCAGCAGTTTAGGGGGGGTTGAGGCCAAAAACATTCAGTACTTC
cdr3_aa: CASSLGGVEAKNIQYF

j_call: TRBJ2-1
v_call: TRBV4-3
clone_size: .
d_call: .
cdr3_nt: TGCGCCAGCAGCCAAGGACAGTCCAATGAGCAGTTCTTC
cdr3_aa: CASSQGQSNEQFF

j_call: TRBJ1-1
v_call: TRBV3-1/TRBV3-2
clone_size: .
d_call: TRBD1
cdr3_nt: TGTGCCAGCAGCCAATCTCCTGGACAGGGGGCTAACACTGAAGCTTTCTTT
cdr3_aa: CASSQSPGQGANTEAFF

j_call: TRBJ2-5
v_call: TRBV7-9
clone_size: .
d_call: .
cdr3_nt: TGTGCCAGCAGCCCCACTAGCACTGGGACCCAGTACTTC
cdr3_aa: CASSPTSTGTQYF

j_call: TRBJ1-2
v_call: TRBV5-6
clone_size: once
d_call: .
cdr3_nt: TGTGCCAGCAGCGGGACACTTTTCTATGGCTACACCTTC
cdr3_aa: CASSGTLFYGYTF

j_call: TRBJ1-6
v_call: TRBV19
clone_size: once
d_call: .
cdr3_nt: TGTGCCAGTAGTACCGCAGGGGAATCACCCCTCCACTTT
cdr3_aa: CASSTAGESPLHF

j_call: TRBJ2-2
v_call: TRBV30
clone_size: .
d_call: TRBD2
cdr3_nt: TGTGCCTGGAGTGTTAGAAGGACCGGGACTAGCGGGGGGGCCGTCGGGTTAACCGGGGAGCTGTTTTTT
cdr3_aa: CAWSVRRTGTSGGAVGLTGELFF

j_call: TRBJ2-6
v_call: TRBV15
clone_size: .
d_call: .
cdr3_nt: TGTGCCACCAGCAGAGAGGGACTCAACTCTGGGGCCAACGTCCTGACTTTC
cdr3_aa: CATSREGLNSGANVLTF

j_call: TRBJ2-1
v_call: TRBV6-5
clone_size: .
d_call: .
cdr3_nt: TGTGCCAGCAGTCCCCGGGTTGGGGAGCAGTTCTTC
cdr3_aa: CASSPRVGEQFF